This T cell receptor beta chain originates from a study of blood T cell repertoires in COVID-19. Libraries were prepared by immunoSEQ multiplex PCR; TCRdb keeps only in-frame clonotypes and omits some of them. The table records about 100,000 clones, approximately 62% of them present only once. The CDR3 totals 17 residues. Germline loops: CDR1 LNHDA, CDR2 SQIVND (reference sequence). V gave up 4 bases and J gave up 0 bases, with 16 bases separating them. The specimen was peripheral blood. This sequence was found in a man older than 75 with acute or convalescent COVID-19. V gene TRBV19 combines with J gene TRBJ1-3; D is possibly TRBD1 (5 bases). CDR3 protein: CASSRYPAGISGNTIYF. As DNA, the CDR3 is TGTGCCAGTAGTAGGTATCCCGCAGGGATCTCTGGAAACACCATATATTTT. Variable domain in full (rest from reference TRBV19 and TRBJ1-3): DGGITQSPKYLFRKEGQNVTLSCEQNLNHDAMYWYRQDPGQGLRLIYYSQIVNDFQKGDIAEGYSVSREKKESFPLTVTSAQKNPTAFYLCASSRYPAGISGNTIYFGEGSWLTVV.